This T cell receptor beta chain is from a study of blood T cell repertoires in COVID-19. Study information: PBMCs, B-cell-depleted T cells, or T cells provided the cDNA or gDNA that made up the material.

Libraries were prepared by immunoSEQ multiplex PCR; TCRdb keeps only in-frame clonotypes and omits some of them. The sample lists hundreds of thousands of clones, roughly four fifths occurring once. Germline V gene data show CDR1 as SNHLY and CDR2 as FYNNEI. V lost 6 bases and J lost 3; bases outside the gene matches: 4. This CDR3 region has 13 residues. The Seattle patients joined while their infection was active and were tracked longitudinally afterward. The TCR sequence derives from a woman aged 80 or over with COVID-19, enrolled during active disease. The chain has TRBV2 and TRBJ2-7, with 8 bases lining up with TRBD2. The material sequenced was peripheral blood. The CDR3 region has the DNA TGTGCCAGCAGCTATAGCGGGAACTACGAGCAGTACTTC. Protein: CASSYSGNYEQYF. Full variable domain (remainder filled in from reference TRBV2 and TRBJ2-7): EPEVTQTPSHQVTQMGQEVILRCVPISNHLYFYWYRQILGQKVEFLVSFYNNEISEKSEIFDDQFSVERPDGSNFTLKIRSTKLEDSAMYFCASSYSGNYEQYFGPGTRLTVT.